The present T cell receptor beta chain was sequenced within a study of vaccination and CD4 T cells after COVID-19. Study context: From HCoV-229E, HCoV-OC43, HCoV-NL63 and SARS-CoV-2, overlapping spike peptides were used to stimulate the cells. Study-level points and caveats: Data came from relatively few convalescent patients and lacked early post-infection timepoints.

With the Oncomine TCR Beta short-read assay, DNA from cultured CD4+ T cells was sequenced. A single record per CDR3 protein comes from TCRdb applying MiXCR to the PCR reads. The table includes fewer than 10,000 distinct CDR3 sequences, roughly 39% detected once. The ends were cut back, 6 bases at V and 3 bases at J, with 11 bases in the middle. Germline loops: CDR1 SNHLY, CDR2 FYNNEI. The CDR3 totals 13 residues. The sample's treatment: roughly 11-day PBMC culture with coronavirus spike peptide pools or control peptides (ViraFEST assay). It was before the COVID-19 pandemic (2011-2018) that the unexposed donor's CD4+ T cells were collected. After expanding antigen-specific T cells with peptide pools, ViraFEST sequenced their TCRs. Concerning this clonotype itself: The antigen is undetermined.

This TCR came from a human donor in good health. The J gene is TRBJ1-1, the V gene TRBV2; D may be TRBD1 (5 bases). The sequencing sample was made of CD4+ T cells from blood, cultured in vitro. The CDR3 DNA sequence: TGTGCCAGCAGGGACACCCGAGACACTGAAGCTTTCTTT. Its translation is CASRDTRDTEAFF.